This T cell receptor (beta chain) came from a study of cytotoxic CD8 clonotypes in ibrutinib-treated CLL. Study as a whole: In all, about 11 patients were relapsed/refractory, approximately 16 were treatment-naive and some 17 were IGHV unmutated. Response material was collected after a median about 12 months of treatment, range 6 to 36.

Points from the study as a whole: Stable or contracted on treatment, public clonotypes were also uncommon.

Generated by immunoSEQ multiplex PCR, the TCRdb table keeps only in-frame clones and is missing some. The sample yields roughly 70,000 clones, 90% seen once. Worth noting for this clone: Its antigen is not known.

Sequencing was performed on PBMCs, taken after 12 months of ibrutinib treatment. The origin of this receptor is a human donor with chronic lymphocytic leukemia.

The CDR3: CASSYRQANEKLFF. CDR3 in DNA: TGTGCCAGCAGTTACCGACAGGCCAATGAAAAACTGTTTTTT. The rearrangement links TRBV6-5 to TRBJ1-4; D may be TRBD1 (6 bases). CDR3 size: 14 residues. The ends were cut back, 2 bases at V and 5 bases at J, with 9 bases in the middle. Germline values: CDR1 MNHEY, CDR2 SVGAGI.